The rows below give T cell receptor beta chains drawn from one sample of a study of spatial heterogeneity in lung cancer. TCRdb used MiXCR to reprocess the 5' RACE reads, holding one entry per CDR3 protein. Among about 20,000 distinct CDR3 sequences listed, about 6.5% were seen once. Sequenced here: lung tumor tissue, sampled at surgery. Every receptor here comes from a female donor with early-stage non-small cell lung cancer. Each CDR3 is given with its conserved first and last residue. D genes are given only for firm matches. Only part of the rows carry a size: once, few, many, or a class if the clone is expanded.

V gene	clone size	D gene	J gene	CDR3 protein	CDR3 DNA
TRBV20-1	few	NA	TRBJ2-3	CSAILPQGASTDTQYF	TGCAGTGCTATATTGCCCCAGGGAGCTAGCACAGATACGCAGTATTTT
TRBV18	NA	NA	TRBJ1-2	CASSSGNNCGYTF	TGTGCCAGCTCTTCGGGAAACAACTGTGGCTACACCTTC
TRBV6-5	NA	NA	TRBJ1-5	CASSPDRAPRQPQHF	TGTGCCAGCAGCCCCGACCGGGCCCCCCGGCAGCCCCAGCATTTT
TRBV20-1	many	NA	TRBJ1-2	CSARERDIANVGYTF	TGCAGTGCTAGAGAGAGGGACATTGCGAACGTAGGCTACACCTTC
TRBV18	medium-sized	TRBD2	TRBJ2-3	CASSPRGGGITDTQYF	TGTGCCAGCTCACCCCGAGGCGGGGGGATCACAGATACGCAGTATTTT
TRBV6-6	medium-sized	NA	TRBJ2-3	CASSYSGDTQYF	TGTGCCAGCAGTTACTCGGGGGATACGCAGTATTTT
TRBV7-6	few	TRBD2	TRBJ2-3	CASSLLAGGLVDTQYF	TGTGCCAGCAGCCTACTAGCGGGGGGGCTTGTGGATACGCAGTATTTT
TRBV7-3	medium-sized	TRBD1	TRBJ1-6	CASSLTGQNSPLHF	TGTGCCAGCAGCTTAACGGGACAGAATTCACCCCTCCACTTT
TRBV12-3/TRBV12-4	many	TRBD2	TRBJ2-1	CASSLYLTSHEQFF	TGTGCCAGCAGTTTGTACTTGACTAGCCATGAGCAGTTCTTC
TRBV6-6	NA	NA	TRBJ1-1	CASMVIGGTEAFF	TGTGCCAGCATGGTCATCGGAGGCACTGAAGCTTTCTTT
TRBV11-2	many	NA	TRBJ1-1	CASSPRLRTEAFF	TGTGCCAGCAGCCCCCGATTAAGGACTGAAGCTTTCTTT
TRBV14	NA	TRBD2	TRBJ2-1	CASSQRSGGQQFF	TGTGCCAGCAGCCAGAGGAGCGGGGGTCAGCAGTTCTTC
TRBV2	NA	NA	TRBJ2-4	CASSHRTAGNIQYF	TGTGCCAGCAGTCATCGGACAGCGGGAAACATTCAGTACTTC
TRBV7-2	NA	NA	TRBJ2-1	CASSFNGGSNNEQFF	TGTGCCAGCAGCTTTAACGGGGGTTCCAACAATGAGCAGTTCTTC
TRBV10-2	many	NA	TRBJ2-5	CASSESGIGSETQYF	TGCGCCAGCAGTGAGTCGGGGATTGGTTCCGAGACCCAGTACTTC
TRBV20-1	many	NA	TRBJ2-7	CSARDVDSLSYEQYF	TGCAGTGCTAGGGACGTGGACAGCCTCTCCTACGAGCAGTACTTC
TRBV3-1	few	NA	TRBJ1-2	CASSQDSRGGNGYTF	TGTGCCAGCAGCCAAGATTCCAGGGGCGGGAATGGCTACACCTTC
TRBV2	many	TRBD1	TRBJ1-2	CASNPGGPYGYTF	TGTGCCAGCAATCCAGGGGGCCCCTATGGCTACACCTTC
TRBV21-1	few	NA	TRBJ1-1	CASSKARRLNTEAFF	TGTGCCAGCAGCAAAGCGCGACGGCTGAACACTGAAGCTTTCTTT
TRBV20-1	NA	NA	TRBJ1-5	CSARQVDQPQHF	TGCAGTGCACGACAGGTAGATCAGCCCCAGCATTTT
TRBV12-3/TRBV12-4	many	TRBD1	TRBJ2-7	CASSFLDRGEQYF	TGTGCCAGCAGTTTCTTGGACAGGGGAGAGCAGTACTTC
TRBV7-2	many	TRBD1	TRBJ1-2	CASSLPGGVSYGYTF	TGTGCCAGCAGCTTACCAGGGGGGGTAAGCTATGGCTACACCTTC
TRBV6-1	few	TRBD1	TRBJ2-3	CASSDMGQGTDTQYF	TGTGCCAGCAGTGATATGGGACAGGGAACAGATACGCAGTATTTT
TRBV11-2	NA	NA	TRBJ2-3	CASCPDRTDTQYF	TGTGCCAGCTGCCCGGACAGAACAGATACGCAGTATTTT
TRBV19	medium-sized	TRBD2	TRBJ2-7	CASRSQSGGQTYEQYF	TGTGCCAGTAGATCCCAGAGCGGGGGCCAGACCTACGAGCAGTACTTC
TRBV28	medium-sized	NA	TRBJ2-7	CASLDFTSSYEQYF	TGTGCCAGCTTAGACTTCACGAGCTCCTACGAGCAGTACTTC
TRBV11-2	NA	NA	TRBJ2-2	CASSPLEYGELFF	TGTGCCAGCAGCCCCCTAGAATACGGGGAGCTGTTTTTT
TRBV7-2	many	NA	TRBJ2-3	CASSLAHSSQPRGDTQYF	TGTGCCAGCAGCTTAGCGCATTCTTCACAACCTAGGGGAGATACGCAGTATTTT
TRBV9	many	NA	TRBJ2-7	CASSVGQDPTYEQYF	TGTGCCAGCAGCGTAGGACAGGATCCTACCTACGAGCAGTACTTC
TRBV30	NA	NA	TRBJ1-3	CAWREPGNTIYF	TGTGCCTGGAGGGAACCTGGAAACACCATATATTTT
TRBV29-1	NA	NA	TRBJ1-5	CSVARAYNQPQHF	TGCAGCGTTGCCCGGGCCTACAATCAGCCCCAGCATTTT
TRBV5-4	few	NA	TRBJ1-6	CASSRAGTDNSPLHF	TGTGCCAGCAGCAGGGCCGGGACGGATAATTCACCCCTCCACTTT
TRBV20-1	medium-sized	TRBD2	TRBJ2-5	CSARDSLRLAGLETQYF	TGCAGTGCTAGAGATTCCCTCCGACTAGCGGGGTTAGAGACCCAGTACTTC
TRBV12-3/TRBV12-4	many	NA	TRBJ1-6	CASTLSRAGGSPLHF	TGTGCCAGCACTCTTTCCCGAGCCGGGGGTTCACCCCTCCACTTT
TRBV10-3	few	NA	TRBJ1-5	CAISPTNQPQHF	TGTGCCATCAGTCCGACCAATCAGCCCCAGCATTTT
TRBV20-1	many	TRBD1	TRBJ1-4	CSATQGAGGNEKLFF	TGCAGTGCCACACAGGGGGCAGGGGGTAATGAAAAACTGTTTTTT
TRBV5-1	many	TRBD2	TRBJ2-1	CASSLTSGGPSEQFF	TGCGCCAGCAGCTTGACGAGCGGGGGACCCAGTGAGCAGTTCTTC
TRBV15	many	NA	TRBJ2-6	CATSRSGTSGANVLTF	TGTGCCACCAGCAGATCGGGAACCTCTGGGGCCAACGTCCTGACTTTC
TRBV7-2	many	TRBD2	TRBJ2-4	CASSFKLAGGVAKNIQYF	TGTGCCAGCAGCTTCAAACTAGCGGGGGGAGTAGCCAAAAACATTCAGTACTTC
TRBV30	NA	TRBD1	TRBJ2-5	CAWRRGRQETQYF	TGTGCCTGGAGGAGGGGGCGGCAAGAGACCCAGTACTTC
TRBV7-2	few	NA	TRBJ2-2	CASSLVGQMNGELFF	TGTGCCAGCAGCTTAGTTGGGCAAATGAATGGGGAGCTGTTTTTT
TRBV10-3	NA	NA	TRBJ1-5	CAISGQGNQPQHF	TGTGCCATCAGTGGACAGGGCAATCAGCCCCAGCATTTT
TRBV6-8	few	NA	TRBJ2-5	CASSLGTQETQYF	TGTGCCAGCAGCCTAGGAACCCAAGAGACCCAGTACTTC
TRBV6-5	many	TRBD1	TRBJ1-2	CATTGTETNYGYTF	TGTGCCACCACCGGGACAGAGACTAACTATGGCTACACCTTC
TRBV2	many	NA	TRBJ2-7	CASSETLWQYF	TGTGCCAGCAGTGAAACGCTCTGGCAGTACTTC
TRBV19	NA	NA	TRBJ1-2	CASSIGLGRFYGYTF	TGTGCCAGTAGTATAGGTTTGGGGCGGTTCTATGGCTACACCTTC
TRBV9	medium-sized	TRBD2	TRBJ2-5	CASSAGLATETQYF	TGTGCCAGCAGCGCCGGACTAGCAACGGAGACCCAGTACTTC
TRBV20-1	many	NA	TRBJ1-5	CSALEGKGWQPQHF	TGCAGTGCCCTAGAAGGGAAGGGGTGGCAGCCCCAGCATTTT
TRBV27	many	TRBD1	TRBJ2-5	CASARRTGKGTQYF	TGTGCCAGCGCTCGTAGGACAGGGAAGGGGACCCAGTACTTC
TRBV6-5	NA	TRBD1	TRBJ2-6	CASSPTGGAIGANVLTF	TGTGCCAGCAGTCCCACAGGGGGCGCGATAGGGGCCAACGTCCTGACTTTC
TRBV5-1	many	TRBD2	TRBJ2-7	CASSWGLAGGSYEQYF	TGCGCCAGCAGCTGGGGACTAGCGGGGGGTTCCTACGAGCAGTACTTC
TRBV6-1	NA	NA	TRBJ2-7	CASSEGPQGYEQYF	TGTGCCAGCAGTGAAGGTCCACAGGGTTACGAGCAGTACTTC
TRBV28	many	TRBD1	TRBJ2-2	CASSLPETGGVLFF	TGTGCCAGCAGTTTACCAGAGACAGGGGGGGTGCTGTTTTTT
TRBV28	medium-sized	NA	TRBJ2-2	CASNSVTGELFF	TGTGCCAGCAATAGCGTTACCGGGGAGCTGTTTTTT
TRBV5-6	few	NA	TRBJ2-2	CASSLHQMRELFF	TGTGCCAGCAGCTTGCACCAAATGCGGGAGCTGTTTTTT
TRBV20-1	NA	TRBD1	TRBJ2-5	CSARDRRTGRSTQYF	TGCAGTGCTAGAGATCGGCGGACAGGGAGGTCGACCCAGTACTTC
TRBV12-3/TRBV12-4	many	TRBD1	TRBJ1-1	CASTVTGQISEAFF	TGTGCCAGCACAGTCACGGGACAGATCAGTGAAGCTTTCTTT
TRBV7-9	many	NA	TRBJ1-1	CASSSRAGAAAEAFF	TGTGCCAGCAGTTCAAGGGCTGGGGCAGCGGCTGAAGCTTTCTTT
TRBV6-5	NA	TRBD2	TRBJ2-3	CASSYPGGTQYF	TGTGCCAGCAGTTACCCCGGGGGGACGCAGTATTTT
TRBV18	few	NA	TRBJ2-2	CASSPGAGGELFF	TGTGCCAGCTCACCCGGAGCCGGAGGGGAGCTGTTTTTT